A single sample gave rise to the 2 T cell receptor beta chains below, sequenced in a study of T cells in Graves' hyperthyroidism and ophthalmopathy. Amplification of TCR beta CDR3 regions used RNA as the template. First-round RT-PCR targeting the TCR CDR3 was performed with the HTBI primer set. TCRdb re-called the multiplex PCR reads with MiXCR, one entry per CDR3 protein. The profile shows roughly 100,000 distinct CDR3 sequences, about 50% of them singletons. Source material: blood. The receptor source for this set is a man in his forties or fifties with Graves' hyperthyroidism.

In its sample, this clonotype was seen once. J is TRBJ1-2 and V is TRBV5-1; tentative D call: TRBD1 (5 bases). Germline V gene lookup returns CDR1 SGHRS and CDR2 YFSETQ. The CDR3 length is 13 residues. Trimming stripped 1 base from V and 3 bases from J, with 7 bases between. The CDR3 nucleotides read TGCGCCAGCAGCTTGCTAGGGGACTATGGCTACACCTTC. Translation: CASSLLGDYGYTF.

CDR3 DNA sequence: TGTGCCAGCAGCGTAGCGGACAGGGCTAAGGGGAAACTGTTTTTT. Protein sequence: CASSVADRAKGKLFF. The chain uses TRBV9 and TRBJ1-4; 8 nucleotides match TRBD1. Germline-derived CDR1 and CDR2 are SGDLS and YYNGEE. Losses at the gene ends were 0 bases for V and 11 bases for J; bases not matched to a gene: 9. This CDR3 has 15 amino acids.